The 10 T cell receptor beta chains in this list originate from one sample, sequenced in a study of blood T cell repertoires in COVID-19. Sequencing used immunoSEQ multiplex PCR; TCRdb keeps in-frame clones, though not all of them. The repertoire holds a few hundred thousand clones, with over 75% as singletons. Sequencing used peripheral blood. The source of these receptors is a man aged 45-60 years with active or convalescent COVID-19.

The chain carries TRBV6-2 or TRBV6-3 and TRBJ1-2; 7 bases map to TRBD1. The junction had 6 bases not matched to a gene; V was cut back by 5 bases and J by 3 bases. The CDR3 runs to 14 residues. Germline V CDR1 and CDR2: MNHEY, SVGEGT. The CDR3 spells CASSRTGTDYGYTF. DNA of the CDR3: TGTGCCAGCAGTCGCACCGGGACAGACTATGGCTACACCTTC.

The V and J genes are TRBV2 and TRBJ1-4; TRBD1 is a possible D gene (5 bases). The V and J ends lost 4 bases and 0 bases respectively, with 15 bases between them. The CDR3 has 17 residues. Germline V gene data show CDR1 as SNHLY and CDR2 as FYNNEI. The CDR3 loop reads CASSADSPGATNEKLFF. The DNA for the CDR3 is TGTGCCAGCAGTGCTGACTCGCCGGGGGCAACTAATGAAAAACTGTTTTTT.

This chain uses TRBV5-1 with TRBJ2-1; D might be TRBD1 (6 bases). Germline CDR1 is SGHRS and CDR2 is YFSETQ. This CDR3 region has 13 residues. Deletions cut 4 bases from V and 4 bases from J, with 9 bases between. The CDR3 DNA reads TGCGCCAGCAGCGCCACAGGGTACAATGAGCAGTTCTTC. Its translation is CASSATGYNEQFF.

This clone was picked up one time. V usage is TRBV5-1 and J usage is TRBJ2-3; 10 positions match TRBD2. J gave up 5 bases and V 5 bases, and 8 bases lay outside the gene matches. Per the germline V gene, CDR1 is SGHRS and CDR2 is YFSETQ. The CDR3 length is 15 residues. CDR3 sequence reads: CASSFLAGVGDTQYF. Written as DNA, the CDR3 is TGCGCCAGCAGTTTCCTAGCGGGAGTAGGAGATACGCAGTATTTT.

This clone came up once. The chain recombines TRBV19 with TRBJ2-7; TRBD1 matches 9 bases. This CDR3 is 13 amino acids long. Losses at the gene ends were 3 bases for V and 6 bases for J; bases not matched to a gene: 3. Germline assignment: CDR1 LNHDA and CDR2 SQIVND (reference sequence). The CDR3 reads CASSIGGQGEQYF. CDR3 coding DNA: TGTGCCAGTAGTATTGGGGGACAGGGCGAGCAGTACTTC.

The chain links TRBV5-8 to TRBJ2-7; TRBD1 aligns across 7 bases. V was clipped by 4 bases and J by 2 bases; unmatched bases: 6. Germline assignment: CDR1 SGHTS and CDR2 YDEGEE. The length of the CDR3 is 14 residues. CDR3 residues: CASSLRGLTYEQYF. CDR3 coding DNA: TGTGCCAGCAGCCTGAGGGGGCTAACCTACGAGCAGTACTTC.

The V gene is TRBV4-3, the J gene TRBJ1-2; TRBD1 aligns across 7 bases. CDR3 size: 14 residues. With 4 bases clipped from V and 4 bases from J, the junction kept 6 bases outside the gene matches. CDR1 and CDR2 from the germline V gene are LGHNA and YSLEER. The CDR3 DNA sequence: TGCGCCAGCAGCCCCCAGTGGGACAGCTATGGCTACACCTTC. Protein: CASSPQWDSYGYTF.

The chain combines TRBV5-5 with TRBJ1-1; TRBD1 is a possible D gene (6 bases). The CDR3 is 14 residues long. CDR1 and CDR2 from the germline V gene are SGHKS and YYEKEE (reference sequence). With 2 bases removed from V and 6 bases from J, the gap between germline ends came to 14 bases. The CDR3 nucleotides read TGTGCCAGCAGCTTAACAGGGCTGATCCCTGAAGCTTTCTTT. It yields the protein CASSLTGLIPEAFF. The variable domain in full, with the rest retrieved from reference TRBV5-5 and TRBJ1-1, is DAGVTQSPTHLIKTRGQQVTLRCSPISGHKSVSWYQQVLGQGPQFIFQYYEKEERGRGNFPDRFSARQFPNYSSELNVNALLLGDSALYLCASSLTGLIPEAFFGQGTRLTVV.

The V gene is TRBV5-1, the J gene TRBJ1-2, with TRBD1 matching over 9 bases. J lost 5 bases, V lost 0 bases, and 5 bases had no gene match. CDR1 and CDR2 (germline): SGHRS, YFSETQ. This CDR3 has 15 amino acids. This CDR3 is CASSLAEGQGYGYTF. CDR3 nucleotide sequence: TGCGCCAGCAGCTTGGCCGAGGGACAGGGTTATGGCTACACCTTC.

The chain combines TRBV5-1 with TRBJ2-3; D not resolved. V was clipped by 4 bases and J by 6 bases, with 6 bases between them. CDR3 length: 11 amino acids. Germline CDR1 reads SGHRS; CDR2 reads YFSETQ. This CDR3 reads CASSLQDTQYF. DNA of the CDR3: TGCGCCAGCAGCCTACAGGATACGCAGTATTTT. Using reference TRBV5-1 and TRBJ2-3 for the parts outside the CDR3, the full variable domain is KAGVTQTPRYLIKTRGQQVTLSCSPISGHRSVSWYQQTPGQGLQFLFEYFSETQRNKGNFPGRFSGRQFSNSRSEMNVSTLELGDSALYLCASSLQDTQYFGPGTRLTVL.